One sample yielded the 18 T cell receptor beta chains listed below, sequenced in a study of circulating and synovial CD4+ cells in juvenile arthritis. Produced via immunoSEQ multiplex PCR; TCRdb's table is partial and in-frame only. Found here are about 16,000 clones, around 90% of them singletons; the top ten hold 0.73%. Material for sequencing was CD4+ T cells from blood. The receptors shown here come from a human donor with juvenile idiopathic arthritis.

The rearrangement joins TRBV6-1 to TRBJ2-4; D is possibly TRBD1 (5 bases). CDR1 and CDR2 (germline): MNHNS, SASEGT. The CDR3 length is 18 residues. Between the trimmed V and J ends, which lost 3 bases and 7 bases, there was a span of 25 bases. The CDR3 region has the DNA TGTGCCAGCAGTGAGAGGCTTTCGACAGATATAATAAGGAACATTCAGTACTTC. Protein sequence: CASSERLSTDIIRNIQYF.

The chain joins TRBV6-4 to TRBJ1-5; TRBD1 matches at 10 bases. CDR1 and CDR2 (germline): MRHNA, SNTAGT. Trimming cost V 2 bases and J 7 bases; bases outside gene matches: 14. This CDR3 is 18 amino acids long. CDR3 in DNA: TGTGCCAGCAGTGACCCGGACCCACCGGGACAGGGGTACCAGCCCCAGCATTTT. Protein: CASSDPDPPGQGYQPQHF.

The V call is TRBV19, the J call TRBJ2-7; maybe TRBD1 (6 bases). This CDR3 spans 15 amino acids. V was shortened by 1 base and J by 1 base, with 11 bases between the two germline ends. Germline V gives CDR1 LNHDA, CDR2 SQIVND (reference sequence). In DNA form, the CDR3 reads TGTGCCAGTAGTATAGTAGCAGGGGAATCCTACGAGCAGTACTTC. It is translated as CASSIVAGESYEQYF.

The rearrangement joins TRBV11-2 to TRBJ1-2, with 9 bases lining up with TRBD1. This CDR3 has 14 amino acids. Germline V gene lookup returns CDR1 SGHAT and CDR2 FQNNGV. The V segment lost 5 bases and the J segment 6 bases; nucleotides outside the gene matches: 7. CDR3 protein: CASSRDRAGDGYTF. CDR3 coding DNA: TGTGCCAGCAGCCGGGACAGGGCAGGAGATGGCTACACCTTC.

The chain joins TRBV19 to TRBJ2-2; 9 bases match TRBD2. After removal of 1 base from V and 7 bases from J, the junction contained 10 bases not matched to a gene. This CDR3 comprises 17 residues. Germline V gene lookup returns CDR1 LNHDA and CDR2 SQIVND (reference sequence). CDR3 sequence (DNA): TGTGCCAGTAGTATAGCCCCTCAAGCGGGAGGAGGCGGGGAGCTGTTTTTT. Protein sequence: CASSIAPQAGGGGELFF.

The gene calls are TRBV7-3 and TRBJ2-1; TRBD2 matches 9 bases. V was pared by 5 bases and J by 3 bases, with 11 bases of the junction left unmatched. Germline CDR1 reads SGHTA; CDR2 reads FQGTGA. The CDR3 runs 17 residues. CDR3 nucleotide sequence: TGTGCCAGCAGCCGACGAGGGCGGGAGGGCATCTACAATGAGCAGTTCTTC. Its translation: CASSRRGREGIYNEQFF.

The chain joins TRBV29-1 to TRBJ2-1, with 12 positions matching TRBD2. This CDR3 region has 17 residues. From germline, CDR1 is SQVTM and CDR2 ANQGSEA. V shed 8 bases and J 6 bases; nucleotides not matched to a gene: 17. The CDR3 region has the DNA TGCAGCACTAAAGGGCTAGCGGGAGGGCCCGTGTTCAATGAGCAGTTCTTC. Its protein is CSTKGLAGGPVFNEQFF.

CDR3 DNA sequence: TGCGCCAGCAGCCCACCGGGACTCTCGAACACCGGGGAGCTGTTTTTT. It codes for CASSPPGLSNTGELFF. V gene TRBV5-1 combines with J gene TRBJ2-2; D perhaps matches TRBD2 (6 bases). The ends were cut back, 4 bases at V and 0 bases at J, with 13 bases in the middle. CDR3 size: 16 residues. From germline, CDR1 is SGHRS and CDR2 YFSETQ.

The rearrangement links TRBV10-3 to TRBJ2-1, with 9 bases aligning to TRBD2. Germline CDR1 ENHRY, CDR2 SYGVKD. J lost 6 bases, V lost 6 bases, and 9 bases had no gene match. The CDR3 contains 15 residues. CDR3 nucleotide sequence: TGTGCCATCAGCTCCCCGGCGGGGGGGGTCAATGAGCAGTTCTTC. As protein: CAISSPAGGVNEQFF.

This chain joins TRBV27 and TRBJ1-1; D unresolved. There are 13 residues in the CDR3. The ends were cut back, 3 bases at V and 1 base at J, with 6 bases in the middle. Germline values: CDR1 MNHEY, CDR2 SMNVEV (reference sequence). Here the CDR3 reads CASSFSGNTEAFF. CDR3 DNA: TGTGCCAGCAGTTTTTCAGGGAACACTGAAGCTTTCTTT.

The CDR3, as DNA: TGTGCCAGCAAACCGGGACAGGGACCAACTAATGAAAAACTGTTTTTT. Amino acids: CASKPGQGPTNEKLFF. The J gene is TRBJ1-4, the V gene TRBV5-8; 9 bases are a match to TRBD1. J was trimmed by 0 bases and V by 6 bases; bases with no gene match: 6. From germline, CDR1 is SGHTS and CDR2 YDEGEE. The CDR3 totals 16 residues. Drawing the rest from reference TRBV5-8 and TRBJ1-4, the complete variable domain is EAGVTQSPTHLIKTRGQQATLRCSPISGHTSVYWYQQALGLGLQFLLWYDEGEERNRGNFPPRFSGRQFPNYSSELNVNALELEDSALYLCASKPGQGPTNEKLFFGSGTQLSVL.

V usage is TRBV29-1 and J usage is TRBJ1-1, with D possibly TRBD1 on 5 matching bases. Trimming stripped 6 bases from V and 6 bases from J, with 11 bases between. Germline V gives CDR1 SQVTM, CDR2 ANQGSEA. This CDR3 region has 11 residues. The DNA for the CDR3 is TGCAGCGTCGGACATCCTGCTGAAGCTTTCTTT. This encodes CSVGHPAEAFF.

The J gene is TRBJ1-2, the V gene TRBV5-1, with 9 bases identical to TRBD1. Germline V lookup: CDR1 SGHRS, CDR2 YFSETQ. This CDR3 contains 16 residues. Germline trimming cut 0 bases from V and 1 base from J; bases unmatched to any gene: 4. This chain's CDR3 is CASSLVADRGNYGYTF. As DNA, the CDR3 is TGCGCCAGCAGCTTGGTGGCGGACAGGGGTAACTATGGCTACACCTTC.

V and J are TRBV18 and TRBJ2-5; the D is unclear. The CDR3 runs to 12 residues. Germline values: CDR1 KGHSH, CDR2 LQKENI. With 0 bases removed from V and 5 bases from J, the gap between germline ends came to 4 bases. Here the CDR3 DNA reads TGTGCCAGCTCACCACCGCGGGAGACCCAGTACTTC. The encoded protein is CASSPPRETQYF.

V and J are TRBV7-3 and TRBJ1-1; TRBD1 is a possible D gene (6 bases). The germline gives CDR1 SGHTA, CDR2 FQGTGA. This CDR3 comprises 15 residues. V shed 2 bases and J shed 4 bases, with 14 bases lying between them. Here the CDR3 DNA reads TGTGCCAGCAGCTTAGGGATTTCAGGGGCCACTGAAGCTTTCTTT. Protein: CASSLGISGATEAFF.

The CDR3 bases are TGTGCCAGCACCCTCGGGGGTAGCAATCAGCCCCAGCATTTT. Amino acids: CASTLGGSNQPQHF. The chain links TRBV28 to TRBJ1-5; tentative D call: TRBD1 (5 bases). CDR3 length: 14 residues. CDR1 and CDR2 (germline): MDHEN, SYDVKM. V lost 7 bases and J 0 bases, leaving 10 bases between the germline ends.

The rearrangement joins TRBV6-1 to TRBJ2-7; 7 nucleotides align to TRBD1. The junction had 4 bases not matched to a gene; V was cut back by 2 bases and J by 3 bases. Germline lookup yields CDR1 MNHNS and CDR2 SASEGT. The CDR3 loop spans 14 amino acids. CDR3: CASSERTGSYEQYF. The CDR3, as DNA: TGTGCCAGCAGTGAAAGGACAGGCAGCTACGAGCAGTACTTC.

The chain recombines TRBV28 with TRBJ1-3; tentatively, D is TRBD1 (5 bases). The CDR3 covers 16 residues. Trimming cost V 3 bases and J 0 bases, with 12 bases left between them. Per the germline V gene, CDR1 is MDHEN and CDR2 is SYDVKM. CDR3 in amino acids: CASSFVGALSGNTIYF. CDR3 DNA: TGTGCCAGCAGTTTCGTAGGGGCTCTCTCTGGAAACACCATATATTTT.